This section outlines one T cell receptor (beta chain) sequence together with its context. This clonotype occurred many times. Its specific antigen is unknown. Base qualities are not recorded, but no much larger clone differs from it by a single base. These data come from a study of T cells in Graves' hyperthyroidism and ophthalmopathy (dated by TCRdb to between 2018 and 2021). As for the study more broadly: Peripheral blood was sampled at the time of initial diagnosis, prior to any treatment. TCR V-J signatures able to tell the groups apart were searched for in a discovery cohort of around 95 patients, of whom roughly 42 had Graves' ophthalmopathy and 55 to 65 had stable Graves' hyperthyroidism. Thyroid tissue and blood T-cell repertoires from over 5 Graves' hyperthyroidism patients were also compared in the study. After sampling, hyperthyroidism patients received methimazole starting at 30 mg daily, and ophthalmopathy patients received high-dose intravenous methylprednisolone. The paper reports TCR Vbeta CDR3 sequencing of more than 120 peripheral blood samples: under 45 ophthalmopathy, fewer than 80 hyperthyroidism and around 17 progressor patients. Prospective prediction of ophthalmopathy was tested in an independent validation cohort consisting of about 20 hyperthyroidism patients and around 16 patients who later progressed to ophthalmopathy. The 85 to 100 discovery patients were randomly split 7:3 into training and test sets.

Ophthalmopathy patients had moderately to severely active disease, with a Clinical Activity Score of 3 or more, a NOSPECS grade of 4 or more, and a disease duration of less than 3 months. Patients with uncontrolled infections, other autoimmune diseases, pregnancy or lactation were excluded. Diagnoses were based on clinical symptoms, serum thyroxine and TRAb, thyroid ultrasound and orbital computed tomography. Ficoll-Paque density gradient centrifugation was used to isolate PBMCs from about 10 ml of fresh peripheral blood. Trizol reagent was used to extract total RNA, and RNA quality was then checked on an Agilent 2100 Bioanalyzer. Overall study outcomes, separate from this receptor: In validation, the model predicted progression to ophthalmopathy with approximately 71% sensitivity and around 72% specificity, a median of 6.5 months before onset. No statistical method was used to set the sample size in advance, and investigators knew the group allocation. In cross-validation, a model built on a 13 V-J signature told ophthalmopathy apart from stable hyperthyroidism with 85% to 90% sensitivity and roughly 81% specificity, and in testing the same model reached 80%/75%. Most expanded thyroid clonotypes (frequency above 0.001) were also found in blood, which suggests that blood repertoires may mirror thyroid immune responses.

TCR beta CDR3 regions were amplified from RNA transcripts. The TCR CDR3 was subjected to a first round of RT-PCR using the HTBI primer set and the Qiagen OneStep RT-PCR kit. A second multiplex PCR round built the libraries, followed by size selection and purification. Paired-end sequencing of the libraries was performed with 100 bp reads on an Illumina HiSeq2000. As for how the authors treated the data: SOAPnuke was used to process the raw data, throwing out any read that contained adapters or uncalled bases, had a mean Phred below 15, or lacked an exact constant-primer or identifier match. High-quality paired reads were merged using COPE v1.2.5, and each unique nucleotide sequence was defined as a clonotype. MiTCR v1.1 was used to align clonotypes to the IMGT TRBV, TRBD and TRBJ reference segments. The analysis included only V-J combinations with a frequency above 0.0001, which together covered about 99% of the repertoires. The TCS score was defined as the ratio of F50 (clonal expansion) to E x V (chaos), calculated using BLOSUM62-based TCRdist between CDR3 peptides within each V-J. Welch's t-statistics and random forest reduced several hundred V-J features to 13, which were used in a naive Bayes classifier (R e1071). The public reads were reprocessed in TCRdb via fastp at Q25 and MiXCR, keeping in-frame beta chains. Merged by CDR3 protein, the rows form single entries marked with the most common genes and DNA. TCRdb, not the authors, supplied the V and J calls. The sample profile shows 350,000 or so distinct CDR3 sequences; over 15% of them were found once. The ten largest clones take up about a sixth of the sample.

This clonotype originated in a woman between 40 and 55 years old with Graves' ophthalmopathy. The sample taken for sequencing was blood.

The bases are TGTGCCAGCAGCCATGACGGGAGACCTCGAGAGACCCAGTACTTC. Its coded protein is CASSHDGRPRETQYF. This receptor chain uses TRBV3-1 and TRBJ2-5, and perhaps TRBD2 as D gene, on 6 matching bases. Trimming costs V 3 bases and J 4 bases, and their ends lie 15 bases apart. The germline V gene (reference sequence) supplies CDR1 LGHDT and CDR2 YNNKEL. Counted from cysteine to phenylalanine, this CDR3 has 15 amino acids. Only the CDR3 portion is preserved as DNA: 45 bases, with reading frame beginning at the first base.